A few counts support the clone carrying this T cell receptor (beta chain). The antigen remains undetermined. These data belong to a study of graft-versus-host responses after intestinal transplantation. Study findings and constraints: There were GvH clones found in recipient marrow, and some of them appeared first in ileum or blood. Allografts carried high graft-versus-host to host-versus-graft clonal ratios in patients having graft-donor T cell macrochimerism.

Clones were read by immunoSEQ multiplex PCR, and TCRdb kept only the in-frame ones, dropping some. The sample yields 25,000 to 30,000 clones, nearly 90% seen once. Trimming took off 6 bases at V and 7 bases at J, with 13 bases between the two ends. Looked up from germline, CDR1 is MNHNS and CDR2 is SASEGT. The CDR3 covers 12 residues. The origin of this receptor is a human patient who received an intestinal transplant, so some T cells may come from the graft donor. Sequencing used PBMCs, obtained about 420 days after intestinal transplantation. V is TRBV6-1 and J is TRBJ2-7; perhaps TRBD2 as D (5 bases). The CDR3 region is CASSLNGVEQYF. The CDR3 DNA follows: TGTGCCAGCAGCCTCAACGGGGTGGAGCAGTACTTC.